The clone carrying this TCR beta chain has at least ten counts. Its antigen is undetermined. The data were obtained in a study of HIV-infected patients and healthy controls. Trimming removed 1 base at V and 2 bases at J, with 8 bases between. Looked up from germline, CDR1 is SEHNR and CDR2 is FQNEAQ (reference sequence). This CDR3 comprises 14 residues. Reverse transcription used about 510 ng RNA and constant-region primers for alpha and beta. Separate chain-specific third strand synthesis with multiplexing indices produced the alpha and beta libraries. TCRdb processed the 5' RACE reads anew with MiXCR; each CDR3 protein has one entry. The repertoire holds 10,000 or so distinct CDR3 sequences, with around 7.5% as singletons. Whole blood was used without fractionation, so all unsorted peripheral T cells were included. Study-wide results and limits: Compared with healthy controls, HIV-infected patients showed less CDR3 sharing between individuals.

This sequence joins TRBV7-9 and TRBJ1-1, with D possibly matching TRBD1 (5 bases). This TCR was sampled from an adult in good health. The sample consisted of blood. CDR3 nucleotides: TGTGCCAGCAGCTTAGGGGGCAGAAACACTGAAGCTTTCTTT. It translates to CASSLGGRNTEAFF.